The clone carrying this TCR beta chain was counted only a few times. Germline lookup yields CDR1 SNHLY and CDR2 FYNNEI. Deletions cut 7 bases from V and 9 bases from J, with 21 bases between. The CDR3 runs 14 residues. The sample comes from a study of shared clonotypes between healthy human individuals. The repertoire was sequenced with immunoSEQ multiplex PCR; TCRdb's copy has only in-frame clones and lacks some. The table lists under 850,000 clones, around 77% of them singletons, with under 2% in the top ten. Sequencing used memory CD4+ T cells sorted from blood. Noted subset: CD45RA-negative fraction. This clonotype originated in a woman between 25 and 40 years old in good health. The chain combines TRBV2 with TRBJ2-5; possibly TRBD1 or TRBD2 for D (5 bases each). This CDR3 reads CASTMGRRQVPQYF. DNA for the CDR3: TGTGCCAGCACCATGGGACGGCGCCAAGTCCCCCAGTACTTC.